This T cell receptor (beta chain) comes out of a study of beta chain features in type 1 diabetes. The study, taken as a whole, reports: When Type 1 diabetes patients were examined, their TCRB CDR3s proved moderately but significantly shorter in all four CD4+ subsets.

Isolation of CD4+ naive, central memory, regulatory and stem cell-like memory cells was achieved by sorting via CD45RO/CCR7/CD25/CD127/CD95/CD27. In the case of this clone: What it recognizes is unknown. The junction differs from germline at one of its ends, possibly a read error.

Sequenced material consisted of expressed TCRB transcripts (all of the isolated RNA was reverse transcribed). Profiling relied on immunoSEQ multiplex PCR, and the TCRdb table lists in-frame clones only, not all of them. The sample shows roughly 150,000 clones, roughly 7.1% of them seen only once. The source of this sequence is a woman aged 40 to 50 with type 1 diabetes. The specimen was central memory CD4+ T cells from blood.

CDR3 protein: CGVGGGLEIDYGYTF. The CDR3 DNA is TGCGGCGTTGGAGGCGGGCTGGAAATAGACTATGGCTACACCTTC. The chain recombines TRBV29-1 with TRBJ1-2; D not resolved. The CDR3 has 15 amino acids. CDR1 is SQVTM and CDR2 is ANQGSEA in the germline V gene.